This entry is about one TCR beta chain. What it binds is unknown. The library was made from cDNA and included unique molecular identifiers. From approximately 1 to 10 million T cells, 400,000 to 600,000 cDNA molecules were obtained. TCRdb used MiXCR to reprocess the PCR reads, holding one entry per CDR3 protein. This table has roughly 580,000 distinct CDR3 sequences, about 44% appearing once. The CDR3 is 14 residues long. The V segment lost 0 bases and the J segment 5 bases; nucleotides outside the gene matches: 3. Germline lookup yields CDR1 SEHNR and CDR2 FQNEAQ (reference sequence). The data were obtained in a study of post-analysis software for immune sequencing data. Study-wide background: The disease courses covered relapsing-remitting, secondary progressive and progressive-relapsing multiple sclerosis.

Whole-study results and caveats: TRBV segments more frequent in patients than in controls numbered five and included TRBV5-6, TRBV5-1 and TRBV20-1. Those with multiple sclerosis, the patient group, showed significantly lower normalized Chao1 diversity than controls.

The sequencing sample was made of blood. This sequence joins TRBV7-9 and TRBJ2-7, with 8 bases fitting TRBD2. The receptor was derived from a girl aged 10 to 17 with multiple sclerosis. The CDR3 spells CASSLALGLDEQYF. In DNA form, the CDR3 reads TGTGCCAGCAGCTTAGCCTTGGGACTAGACGAGCAGTACTTC.